The 9 T cell receptor beta chains in this list originate from one sample, sequenced in a study of blood T cell repertoires in COVID-19. The method was immunoSEQ multiplex PCR; TCRdb's version includes in-frame clones alone and lacks a portion of them. This sample yields about 170,000 clones, of which roughly four fifths are seen a single time; roughly 8% belongs to the top ten. The sequenced sample was peripheral blood. These receptors were taken from a man aged 40-50 years who had recovered from COVID-19.

This clone was counted a few times. The chain carries TRBV28 and TRBJ2-7, with 7 positions matching TRBD2. The CDR3 is 13 residues long. V lost 2 bases, J lost 3 bases, and 1 base stayed unmatched. Germline V gene data show CDR1 as MDHEN and CDR2 as SYDVKM. The CDR3 here is CASSLLADYEQYF. The CDR3 DNA reads as TGTGCCAGCAGTTTACTAGCGGACTACGAGCAGTACTTC.

The rearrangement uses TRBV24-1 and TRBJ2-4; D is possibly TRBD2 (5 bases). This CDR3 contains 14 residues. V shed 4 bases and J shed 2 bases, with 8 bases lying between them. The germline V gene encodes CDR1 KGHDR and CDR2 SFDVKD. This chain's CDR3 is CATSESGSKNIQYF. In DNA form, the CDR3 reads TGTGCCACCAGTGAGTCGGGATCCAAAAACATTCAGTACTTC.

The V call is TRBV2, the J call TRBJ1-1; D not resolved. The V end lost 7 bases, the J end lost 3 bases, and 9 bases lay between the germline ends. The CDR3 covers 12 residues. Looked up from germline, CDR1 is SNHLY and CDR2 is FYNNEI. The CDR3 nucleotides are TGTGCCAGCATGGAGGGAGACACTGAAGCTTTCTTT. Protein: CASMEGDTEAFF.

V and J are TRBV28 and TRBJ2-1, with TRBD2 identical over 9 bases. The germline V gene encodes CDR1 MDHEN and CDR2 SYDVKM. This CDR3 region has 18 residues. After removal of 5 bases from V and 7 bases from J, the junction contained 18 bases not matched to a gene. The CDR3 region is CASSTTSGFGSPRNEQFF. The CDR3 DNA sequence: TGTGCCAGCAGTACGACTAGCGGTTTTGGATCGCCCCGAAATGAGCAGTTCTTC. The variable domain in full, with the rest retrieved from reference TRBV28 and TRBJ2-1, is DVKVTQSSRYLVKRTGEKVFLECVQDMDHENMFWYRQDPGLGLRLIYFSYDVKMKEKGDIPEGYSVSREKKERFSLILESASTNQTSMYLCASSTTSGFGSPRNEQFFGPGTRLTVL.

The chain employs TRBV4-1 and TRBJ2-1; 9 bases match TRBD2. The CDR3 has 13 amino acids. The V and J ends lost 4 bases and 9 bases, in that order; junction bases with no gene match: 4. Germline CDR1 MGHRA, CDR2 YSYEKL. In DNA, the CDR3 is TGCGCCAGCAGCCCTAGCGGGGTTACTGAGCAGTTCTTC. Residues: CASSPSGVTEQFF.

The rearrangement links TRBV13 to TRBJ1-3; the D is unclear. Germline V lookup: CDR1 PRHDT, CDR2 FYEKMQ (reference sequence). The CDR3 contains 14 residues. V was pared by 1 base and J by 0 bases, with 4 bases between. In nucleotides, the CDR3 is TGTGCCAGCAGCTTAGACAGCTCTGGAAACACCATATATTTT. Encoded protein: CASSLDSSGNTIYF. Filled out from reference TRBV13 and TRBJ1-3, the complete variable domain reads AAGVIQSPRHLIKEKRETATLKCYPIPRHDTVYWYQQGPGQDPQFLISFYEKMQSDKGSIPDRFSAQQFSDYHSELNMSSLELGDSALYFCASSLDSSGNTIYFGEGSWLTVV.

V and J are TRBV4-3 and TRBJ2-2; a possible D gene is TRBD2 (7 bases). Germline V CDR1 and CDR2: LGHNA, YSLEER. With 4 bases removed from V and 5 bases from J, the gap between germline ends came to 14 bases. CDR3 length: 15 residues. The CDR3 here is CASSPEGGTTGELFF. The CDR3 coding sequence is TGCGCCAGCAGCCCCGAGGGGGGGACAACCGGGGAGCTGTTTTTT.

This clone was picked up one time. J is TRBJ2-3 and V is TRBV9; possibly TRBD1 for D (6 bases). Germline-derived CDR1 and CDR2 are SGDLS and YYNGEE. Trimming removed 4 bases at V and 2 bases at J, with 17 bases between. CDR3 length equals 16 residues. CDR3: CASSFEGGHITDTQYF. The CDR3 DNA follows: TGTGCCAGCAGCTTTGAAGGGGGACATATCACAGATACGCAGTATTTT.

The rearrangement joins TRBV16 to TRBJ2-3; D not resolved. This CDR3 has 12 amino acids. Trimming stripped 0 bases from V and 7 bases from J, with 5 bases between. Germline assignment: CDR1 KGHSY and CDR2 FQNENV. DNA for the CDR3: TGTGCCAGCAGCCAATCACAGAATACGCAGTATTTT. It is translated as CASSQSQNTQYF.